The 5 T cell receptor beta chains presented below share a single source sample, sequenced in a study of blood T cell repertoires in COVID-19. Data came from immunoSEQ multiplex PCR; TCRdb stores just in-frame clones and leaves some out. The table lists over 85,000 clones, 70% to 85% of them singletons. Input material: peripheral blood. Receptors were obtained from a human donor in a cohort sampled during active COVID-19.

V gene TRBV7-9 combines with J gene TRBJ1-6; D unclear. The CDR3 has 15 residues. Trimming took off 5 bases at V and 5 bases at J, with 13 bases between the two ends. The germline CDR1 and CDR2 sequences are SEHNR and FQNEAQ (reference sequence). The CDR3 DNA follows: TGTGCCAGCAGCCTGCGCCCGGTCGATAATTCACCCCTCCACTTT. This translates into CASSLRPVDNSPLHF.

The CDR3 here is CASIDTGDYGGYTF. DNA of the CDR3: TGTGCCAGCATCGATACAGGGGATTACGGTGGCTACACCTTC. The chain links TRBV5-6 to TRBJ1-2; 7 bases fit TRBD1. V was pared by 6 bases and J by 7 bases, with 12 bases of the junction left unmatched. Germline V gives CDR1 SGHDT, CDR2 YYEEEE. The CDR3 has 14 residues.

The CDR3 reads CASSYGTAPYGYTF. For the CDR3, the DNA is TGTGCCAGCAGTTACGGGACAGCACCCTATGGCTACACCTTC. This chain uses TRBV6-6 with TRBJ1-2; 7 bases fit TRBD1. The germline V gene has CDR1 MNHNY and CDR2 SVGAGI (reference sequence). V lost 2 bases, J lost 4 bases, and 4 bases stayed unmatched. The CDR3 runs to 14 residues.

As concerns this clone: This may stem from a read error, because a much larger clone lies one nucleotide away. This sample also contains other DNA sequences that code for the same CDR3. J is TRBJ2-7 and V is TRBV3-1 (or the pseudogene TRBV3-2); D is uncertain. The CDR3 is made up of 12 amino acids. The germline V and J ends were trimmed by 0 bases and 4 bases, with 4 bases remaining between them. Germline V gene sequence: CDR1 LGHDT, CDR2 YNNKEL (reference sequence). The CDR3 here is CASSQEYYEQYF. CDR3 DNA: TGTGCCAGCAGCCAAGAATATTACGAGCAGTACTTC.

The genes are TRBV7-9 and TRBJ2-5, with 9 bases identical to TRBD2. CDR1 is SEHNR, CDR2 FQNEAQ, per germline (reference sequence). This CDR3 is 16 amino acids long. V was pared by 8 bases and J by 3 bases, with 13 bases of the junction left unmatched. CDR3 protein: CASVSDQAGGEETQYF. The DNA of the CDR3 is TGTGCCAGCGTTTCAGACCAAGCGGGGGGCGAAGAGACCCAGTACTTC.